This T cell receptor (beta chain) was captured in a study of T cell responses to AZD1222 COVID-19 vaccine. General study results and limits: Only five or six AZD1222 recipients tested seropositive at baseline. The donor cohort was predominantly white British with a female majority, and clonal diversity may have been underestimated. Sampled repertoires all dated from after the peak T cell response.

Sequenced by immunoSEQ multiplex PCR; TCRdb stores in-frame clones only, minus some. The sample lists around 160,000 clones; 90% to 95% were seen once. Trimming left V 4 bases short and J 0 bases short, with 13 bases between. Germline CDR1 is KGHSH and CDR2 is LQKENI. The CDR3 extends over 16 amino acids. This clone was recorded once. Its target is unknown. The chain joins TRBV18 to TRBJ1-5; D is perhaps TRBD1 (5 bases). The receptor was isolated from an adult in good health. Sequenced material: peripheral blood, taken on day 0 of AZD1222 vaccination. DNA of the CDR3: TGTGCCAGCTCACTGGGCAGGGTTGATAGCAATCAGCCCCAGCATTTT. It specifies CASSLGRVDSNQPQHF.